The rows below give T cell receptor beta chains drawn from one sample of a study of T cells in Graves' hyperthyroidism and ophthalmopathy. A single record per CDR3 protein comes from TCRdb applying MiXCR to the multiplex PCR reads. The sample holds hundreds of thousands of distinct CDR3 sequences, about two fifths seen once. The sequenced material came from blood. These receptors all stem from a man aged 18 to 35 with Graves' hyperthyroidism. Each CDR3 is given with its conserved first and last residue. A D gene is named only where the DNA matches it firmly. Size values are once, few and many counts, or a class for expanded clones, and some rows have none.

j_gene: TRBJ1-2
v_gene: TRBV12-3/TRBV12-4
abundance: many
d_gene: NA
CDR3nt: TGTGCCAGCAGTTTAAGTGCCGGTAGAACCTTC
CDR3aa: CASSLSAGRTF

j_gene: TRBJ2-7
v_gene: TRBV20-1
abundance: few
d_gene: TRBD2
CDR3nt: TGCAGTGCGACGGGAGGGGCAGTCGCCTGGGAGCAGTACTTC
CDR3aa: CSATGGAVAWEQYF

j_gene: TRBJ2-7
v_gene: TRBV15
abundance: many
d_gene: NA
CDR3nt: TGTGCCACCAGCAGAGTCAAGGGGCCCGCCTACGAGCAGTACTTC
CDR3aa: CATSRVKGPAYEQYF

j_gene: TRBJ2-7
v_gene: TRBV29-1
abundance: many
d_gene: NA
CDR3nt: TGCAGCGTTGAAGAAGTAGGGACGGATTCCTACGAGCAGTACTTC
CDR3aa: CSVEEVGTDSYEQYF

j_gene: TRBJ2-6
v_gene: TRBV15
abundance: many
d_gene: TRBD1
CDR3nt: TGTGCCACCAGCAGAGATCGCACAGGGGGCTCTGGGGCCAACGTCCTGACTTTC
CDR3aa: CATSRDRTGGSGANVLTF

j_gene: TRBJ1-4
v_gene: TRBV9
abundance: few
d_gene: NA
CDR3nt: TGTGCCAGCAGCGTAGCTCGGGGAACTAATGAAAAACTGTTTTTT
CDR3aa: CASSVARGTNEKLFF

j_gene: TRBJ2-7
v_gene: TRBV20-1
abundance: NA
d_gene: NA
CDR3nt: TGCAGTGCCGGAGGGAGGGGCACAGGGGACGAGCAGTACTTC
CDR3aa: CSAGGRGTGDEQYF

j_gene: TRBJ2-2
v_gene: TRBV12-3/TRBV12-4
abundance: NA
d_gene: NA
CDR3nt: TGTGCCAGCAGTTACTCCCTGACCGGGGAGCTGTTTTTT
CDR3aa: CASSYSLTGELFF

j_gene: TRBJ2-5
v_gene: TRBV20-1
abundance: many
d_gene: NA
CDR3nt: TGCAGTGCTAGAGTCGGCAGGGGCCAAGAGACCCAGTACTTC
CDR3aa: CSARVGRGQETQYF

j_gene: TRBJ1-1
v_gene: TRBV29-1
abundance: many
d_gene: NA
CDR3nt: TGCAGCGTTGACGGTTCCCCAGGGGAAGCTGAAGCTTTCTTT
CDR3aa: CSVDGSPGEAEAFF

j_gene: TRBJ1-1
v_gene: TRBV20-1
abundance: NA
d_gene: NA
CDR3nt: TGCAGTGCTAAAGGACCGAAAGAGCGGGACACTGAAGCTTTCTTT
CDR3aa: CSAKGPKERDTEAFF

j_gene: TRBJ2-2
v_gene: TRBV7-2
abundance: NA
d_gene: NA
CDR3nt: TGTGCCAGCAGCCTAGGGACGGTGGGCTACGATAGAGGGGAGCTGTTTTTT
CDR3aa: CASSLGTVGYDRGELFF

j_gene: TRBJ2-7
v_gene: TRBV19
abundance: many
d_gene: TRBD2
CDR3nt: TGTGCCAGCAGTTGGGGGGGTGCGGCCTACGAGCAGTACTTC
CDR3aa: CASSWGGAAYEQYF

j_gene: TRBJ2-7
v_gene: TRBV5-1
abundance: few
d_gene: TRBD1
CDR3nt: TGCGCCAGCAGCTTGATAACAGGGGGCTCTTACGAGCAGTACTTC
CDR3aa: CASSLITGGSYEQYF

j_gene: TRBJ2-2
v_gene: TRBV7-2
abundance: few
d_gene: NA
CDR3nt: TGTGCCAGCAGCCAGAGAATGGGAACCGGGGAGCTGTTTTTT
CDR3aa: CASSQRMGTGELFF

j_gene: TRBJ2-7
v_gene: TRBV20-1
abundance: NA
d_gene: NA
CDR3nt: TGCAGTGCTAGTATGACCTCCCTCGGAGAGCAGTACTTC
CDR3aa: CSASMTSLGEQYF

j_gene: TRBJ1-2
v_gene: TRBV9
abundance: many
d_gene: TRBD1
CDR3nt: TGTGCCAGCAGTGGGACAGGCGACTATGGCTACACCTTC
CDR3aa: CASSGTGDYGYTF

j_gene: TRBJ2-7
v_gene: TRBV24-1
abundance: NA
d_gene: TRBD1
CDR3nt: TGTGCCAGCAGTCACGACAGGGGAGGCTCCTACGAGCAGTACTTC
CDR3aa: CASSHDRGGSYEQYF

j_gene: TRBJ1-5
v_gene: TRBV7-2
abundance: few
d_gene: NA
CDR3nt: TGCGCCAGCAGCCCTTACGCCTTTAGCCAGCCCCAGCATTTT
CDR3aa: CASSPYAFSQPQHF

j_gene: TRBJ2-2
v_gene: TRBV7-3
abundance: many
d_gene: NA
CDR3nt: TGTGCCAGCTCCCTAGGGTCCGCAACCGGGGAGCTGTTTTTT
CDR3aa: CASSLGSATGELFF

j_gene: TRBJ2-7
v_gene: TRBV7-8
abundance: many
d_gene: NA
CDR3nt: TGTGCCAGCAGCTTCGGAAGACTACCTTCCTACGAGCAGTACTTC
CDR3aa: CASSFGRLPSYEQYF

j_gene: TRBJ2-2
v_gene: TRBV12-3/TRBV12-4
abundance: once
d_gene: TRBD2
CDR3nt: TGTGCCAGCAGTTTAAGCGGGGTCTACACCGGGGAGCTGTTTTTT
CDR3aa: CASSLSGVYTGELFF

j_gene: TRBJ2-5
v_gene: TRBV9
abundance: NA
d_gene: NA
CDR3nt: TGTGCCAGCAGCCTTTTCCAGGGCTTTCAAGAGACCCAGTACTTC
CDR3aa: CASSLFQGFQETQYF

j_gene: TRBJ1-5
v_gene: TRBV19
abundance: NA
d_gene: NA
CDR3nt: TGTGCCAGTCACCCTCTTACAGGGTTTAGCAATCAGCCCCAGCATTTT
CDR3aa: CASHPLTGFSNQPQHF

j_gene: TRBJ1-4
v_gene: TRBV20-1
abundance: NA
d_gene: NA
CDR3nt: TGCAGTGCTACCTCCTTAAAAGTCGGCAATGAAAAACTGTTTTTT
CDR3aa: CSATSLKVGNEKLFF